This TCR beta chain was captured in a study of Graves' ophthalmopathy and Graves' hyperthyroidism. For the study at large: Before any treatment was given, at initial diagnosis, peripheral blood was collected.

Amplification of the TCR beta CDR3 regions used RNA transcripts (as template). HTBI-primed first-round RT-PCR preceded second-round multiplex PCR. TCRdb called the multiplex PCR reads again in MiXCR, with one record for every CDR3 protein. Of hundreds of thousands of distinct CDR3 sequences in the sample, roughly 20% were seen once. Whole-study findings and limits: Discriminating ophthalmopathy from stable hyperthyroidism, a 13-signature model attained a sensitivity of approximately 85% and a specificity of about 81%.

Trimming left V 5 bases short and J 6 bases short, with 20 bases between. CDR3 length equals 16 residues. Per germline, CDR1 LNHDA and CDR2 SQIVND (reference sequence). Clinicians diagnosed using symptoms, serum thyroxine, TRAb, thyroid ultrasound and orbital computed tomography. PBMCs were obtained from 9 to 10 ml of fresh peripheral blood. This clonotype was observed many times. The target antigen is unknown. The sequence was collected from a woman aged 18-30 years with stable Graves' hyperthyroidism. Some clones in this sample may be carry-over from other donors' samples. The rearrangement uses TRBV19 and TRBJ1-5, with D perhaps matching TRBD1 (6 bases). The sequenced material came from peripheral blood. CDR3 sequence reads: CASSPTFYRVGQPQHF. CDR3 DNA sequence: TGTGCCAGTAGTCCCACCTTTTACAGGGTGGGTCAGCCCCAGCATTTT.